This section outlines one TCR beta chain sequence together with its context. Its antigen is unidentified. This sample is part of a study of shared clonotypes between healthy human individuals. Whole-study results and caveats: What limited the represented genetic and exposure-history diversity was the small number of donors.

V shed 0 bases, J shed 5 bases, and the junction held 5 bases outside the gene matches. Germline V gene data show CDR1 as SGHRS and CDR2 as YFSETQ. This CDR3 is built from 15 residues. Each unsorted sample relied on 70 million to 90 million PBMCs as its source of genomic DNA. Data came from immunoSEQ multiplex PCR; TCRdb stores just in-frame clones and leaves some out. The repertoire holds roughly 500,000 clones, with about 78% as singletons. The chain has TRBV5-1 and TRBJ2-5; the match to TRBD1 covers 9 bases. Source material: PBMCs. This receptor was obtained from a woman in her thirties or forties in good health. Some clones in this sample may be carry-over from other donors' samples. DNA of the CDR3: TGCGCCAGCAGCTTGGGACCGGGACAGGGCGAGACCCAGTACTTC. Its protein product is CASSLGPGQGETQYF. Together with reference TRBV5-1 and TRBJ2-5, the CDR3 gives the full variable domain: KAGVTQTPRYLIKTRGQQVTLSCSPISGHRSVSWYQQTPGQGLQFLFEYFSETQRNKGNFPGRFSGRQFSNSRSEMNVSTLELGDSALYLCASSLGPGQGETQYFGPGTRLLVL.